The 32 T cell receptor beta chains below all came from one sample that was sequenced in a study of blood T cells in healthy people across ages. It was with a sample-barcoded 5' primer and a J-beta primer mix that a second PCR of roughly 6 to 12 cycles was run. TCRdb independently ran MiXCR on the 5' RACE reads; one entry per CDR3 protein. The table has around 710,000 distinct CDR3 sequences, roughly two fifths seen once. The sequencing sample was made of blood. These receptors originate from a woman aged 55-75 years in good health.

The chain links TRBV27 to TRBJ2-1; unclear D gene. Trimming took off 4 bases at V and 9 bases at J, with 10 bases between the two ends. Germline assignment: CDR1 MNHEY and CDR2 SMNVEV (reference sequence). The CDR3 runs 12 residues. In nucleotides, the CDR3 is TGTGCCAGCAGTTCCCCCCTCGGTGAGCAGTTCTTC. As protein: CASSSPLGEQFF.

This clonotype was seen more than once but under ten times. The chain combines TRBV5-1 with TRBJ2-6, with TRBD1 as a possible D gene (5 bases). V lost 2 bases to trimming and J lost 2 bases, with 11 bases between them. Germline V gene lookup returns CDR1 SGHRS and CDR2 YFSETQ. This CDR3 is 16 amino acids long. CDR3 sequence reads: CASSLPTGTGANVLTF. The CDR3 DNA reads TGCGCCAGCAGCTTACCAACAGGAACTGGGGCCAACGTCCTGACTTTC.

This chain uses TRBV29-1 with TRBJ2-7, with 10 nucleotides matching TRBD1. Germline loops: CDR1 SQVTM, CDR2 ANQGSEA. V trimming: 5 bases; J trimming: 7 bases; junction bases outside the gene matches: 5. This CDR3 is built from 12 residues. The CDR3, as DNA: TGCAGCGTTACGGGACAGGGGAGGGAGCAGTACTTC. The encoded protein is CSVTGQGREQYF.

This clonotype has just a few counts. The chain employs TRBV12-3 or TRBV12-4 and TRBJ2-1; 9 bases align to TRBD2. J gave up 8 bases and V 7 bases, and 9 bases lay outside the gene matches. The CDR3 totals 14 residues. CDR3 region: CASKRRAGGDEQFF. The CDR3 coding sequence is TGTGCCAGCAAAAGACGAGCGGGGGGCGATGAGCAGTTCTTC.

The CDR3 bases are TGTGCCAGCAGTACAGACAGGGAGGGTTATGGCTACACCTTC. This translates into CASSTDREGYGYTF. J is TRBJ1-2 and V is TRBV6-5; 7 bases map to TRBD1. The V gene's germline CDR1 is MNHEY and CDR2 SVGAGI. There are 14 residues in the CDR3. Unmatched junction bases numbered 8, after V lost 5 bases and J lost 5 bases.

The V gene is TRBV9, the J gene TRBJ2-1; no clear D gene. The germline CDR1 and CDR2 sequences are SGDLS and YYNGEE. The CDR3 totals 12 residues. Trimming pared 3 bases from V and 13 bases from J, leaving 14 bases between. The CDR3 DNA sequence: TGTGCCAGCAGCGGCGAAGGACGGATCCAGTTCTTC. Its translation: CASSGEGRIQFF.

The chain links TRBV5-6 to TRBJ2-7; no reliable D call. This CDR3 comprises 14 residues. Germline assignment: CDR1 SGHDT and CDR2 YYEEEE. The V and J ends lost 0 bases and 2 bases respectively, with 9 bases between them. In DNA, the CDR3 is TGTGCCAGCAGCTTGGGCGCAGGCCCCTACGAGCAGTACTTC. It translates to CASSLGAGPYEQYF.

The V gene is TRBV30, the J gene TRBJ1-1; TRBD1 might be the D (5 bases). Trimming stripped 5 bases from V and 9 bases from J, with 19 bases between. Germline V gene sequence: CDR1 GTSNPN, CDR2 SVGIG (reference sequence). The CDR3 sequence is 13 residues long. The CDR3 loop reads CAWRGGENLQAFF. CDR3 nucleotides: TGTGCCTGGCGCGGGGGTGAAAACCTTCAAGCTTTCTTT.

The chain couples TRBV13 to TRBJ2-1, with D unclear. There are 13 residues in the CDR3. The V gene lost 1 base and the J gene lost 9 bases, with 10 bases spanning the gap. The germline gives CDR1 PRHDT, CDR2 FYEKMQ (reference sequence). The CDR3 bases are TGTGCCAGCAGCTTAGATGTGGCATGTGAGCAGTTCTTC. It is translated as CASSLDVACEQFF. Using reference TRBV13 and TRBJ2-1 for the parts outside the CDR3, the full variable domain is AAGVIQSPRHLIKEKRETATLKCYPIPRHDTVYWYQQGPGQDPQFLISFYEKMQSDKGSIPDRFSAQQFSDYHSELNMSSLELGDSALYFCASSLDVACEQFFGPGTRLTVL.

The V gene is TRBV30, the J gene TRBJ1-2; perhaps TRBD1 as D (5 bases). The V end was cut by 4 bases, the J end by 6 bases, with 15 bases between. This CDR3 has 13 amino acids. Germline-derived CDR1 and CDR2 are GTSNPN and SVGIG (reference sequence). CDR3 sequence: CAWNIGARDGYTF. The CDR3, as DNA: TGTGCCTGGAATATAGGGGCGCGGGATGGCTACACCTTC. The full variable domain, rest sourced from reference TRBV30 and TRBJ1-2, is SQTIHQWPATLVQPVGSPLSLECTVEGTSNPNLYWYRQAAGRGLQLLFYSVGIGQISSEVPQNLSASRPQDRQFILSSKKLLLSDSGFYLCAWNIGARDGYTFGSGTRLTVV.

The gene calls are TRBV7-2 and TRBJ1-4, with D possibly TRBD1 on 6 matching bases. CDR1 and CDR2 (germline): SGHTA, FQGNSA. The CDR3 extends over 15 amino acids. The ends were cut back, 5 bases at V and 8 bases at J, with 18 bases in the middle. The CDR3 protein is CASSTPTGLGEKLFF. CDR3 sequence (DNA): TGTGCCAGCAGCACCCCTACAGGGTTAGGCGAAAAACTGTTTTTT.

The J gene is TRBJ2-1, the V gene TRBV9; D might be TRBD2 (6 bases). Trimming cost V 5 bases and J 9 bases, with 18 bases left between them. The germline V gene encodes CDR1 SGDLS and CDR2 YYNGEE. The length of the CDR3 is 14 residues. As DNA, the CDR3 is TGTGCCAGCAGTGCGGAGGGCCAGCCAAGTGAGCAGTTCTTC. Amino acids: CASSAEGQPSEQFF.

This clonotype was seen only a few times. V is TRBV20-1 and J is TRBJ2-5; 8 nucleotides agree with TRBD1. Germline CDR1 reads DFQATT; CDR2 reads SNEGSKA (reference sequence). With 6 bases clipped from V and 2 bases from J, the junction kept 8 bases outside the gene matches. This CDR3 contains 14 residues. Here the CDR3 reads CSAPDREDQETQYF. Here the CDR3 DNA reads TGCAGTGCCCCGGACAGGGAGGATCAAGAGACCCAGTACTTC.

The chain's CDR3 is CASSVERVETQYF. In DNA form, the CDR3 reads TGTGCCAGCAGCGTAGAAAGGGTAGAGACCCAGTACTTC. The V and J genes are TRBV7-6 and TRBJ2-5; D gene uncertain. Trimming cost V 5 bases and J 4 bases, with 11 bases left between them. The CDR3 is made up of 13 amino acids. The germline CDR1 and CDR2 sequences are SGHVS and FNYEAQ.

This chain uses TRBV4-3 with TRBJ2-7; TRBD2 agrees at 13 bases. Germline assignment: CDR1 LGHNA and CDR2 YSLEER. This CDR3 spans 21 amino acids. V lost 4 bases, J lost 3 bases, and 21 bases stayed unmatched. The CDR3 loop is CASSPKFWTSGSTIVDYEQYF. The DNA of the CDR3 is TGCGCCAGCAGCCCAAAATTTTGGACTAGCGGGAGCACGATCGTCGACTACGAGCAGTACTTC.

J is TRBJ2-6 and V is TRBV19; D not resolved. V shed 6 bases and J shed 4 bases, with 7 bases lying between them. The CDR3 is 13 residues long. CDR1 is LNHDA, CDR2 SQIVND, per germline (reference sequence). CDR3 residues: CASRVGGANVLTF. Written as DNA, the CDR3 is TGTGCCAGTAGGGTAGGAGGGGCCAACGTCCTGACTTTC.

This clonotype was found a few times. The CDR3 spells CSARDNSYEQYF. In DNA form, the CDR3 reads TGCAGTGCTAGAGATAATAGCTACGAGCAGTACTTC. The chain carries TRBV20-1 and TRBJ2-7; no reliable D call. Per the germline V gene, CDR1 is DFQATT and CDR2 is SNEGSKA (reference sequence). The CDR3 has 12 amino acids. Trimming took off 0 bases at V and 3 bases at J, with 6 bases between the two ends.

This clonotype has more than one count but fewer than ten. The chain couples TRBV25-1 to TRBJ2-1; D gene unclear. Germline CDR1 reads MGHDK; CDR2 reads SYGVNS. V was cut by 3 bases and J by 8 bases, with 8 bases left in between. The CDR3 totals 12 residues. CDR3 in DNA: TGTGCCAGCAGTGACTTCCTCGATGAGCAGTTCTTC. Translation: CASSDFLDEQFF.

This clonotype was detected a few times. The chain couples TRBV6-4 to TRBJ2-1; no clear D. Per the germline V gene, CDR1 is MRHNA and CDR2 is SNTAGT. The CDR3 is made up of 18 amino acids. The germline V and J ends were trimmed by 2 bases and 1 base, with 18 bases remaining between them. The CDR3 reads CASSDPARQQRSYNEQFF. For the CDR3, the DNA is TGTGCCAGCAGTGACCCGGCGAGGCAGCAGAGATCCTACAATGAGCAGTTCTTC.

The CDR3 DNA reads TGTGCCAGCAGTTCCCTCTGTGGGACCGCGTGTGAAAAACTGTTTTTT. It codes for CASSSLCGTACEKLFF. The V call is TRBV7-3, the J call TRBJ1-4; TRBD1 might be the D (5 bases). The CDR3 loop spans 16 amino acids. CDR1 is SGHTA, CDR2 FQGTGA, per germline. V lost 6 bases to trimming and J lost 7 bases, with 21 bases between them.

The chain carries TRBV19 and TRBJ2-3; D possibly corresponds to TRBD2 (7 bases). The ends were cut back, 0 bases at V and 3 bases at J, with 10 bases in the middle. CDR3 length equals 15 residues. From germline, CDR1 is LNHDA and CDR2 SQIVND (reference sequence). For the CDR3, the DNA is TGTGCCAGTAGTATAGATCGGGGGGCAACAGATACGCAGTATTTT. Translated: CASSIDRGATDTQYF.

V usage is TRBV7-9 and J usage is TRBJ2-7, with no clear D. The germline V gene has CDR1 SEHNR and CDR2 FQNEAQ (reference sequence). The CDR3 sequence is 14 residues long. Trimming took off 0 bases at V and 6 bases at J, with 12 bases between the two ends. The CDR3 here is CASSLAGWELEQYF. CDR3 nucleotides: TGTGCCAGCAGCTTAGCGGGGTGGGAACTCGAGCAGTACTTC.

This clonotype came up once. This chain connects TRBV20-1 to TRBJ1-2; D unresolved. This CDR3 region has 11 residues. Germline-derived CDR1 and CDR2 are DFQATT and SNEGSKA (reference sequence). Trimming shortened V by 5 bases and J by 8 bases, and 12 bases separated the two germline ends. DNA of the CDR3: TGCAGTGCTGACGCATACGGGGGCTACACCTTC. Translating it yields CSADAYGGYTF.

This clonotype showed up just a few times. The chain has TRBV4-3 and TRBJ1-2; D perhaps matches TRBD1 (5 bases). The CDR3 runs 15 residues. V lost 1 base and J 2 bases, leaving 11 bases between the germline ends. Per the germline V gene, CDR1 is LGHNA and CDR2 is YSLEER. In DNA form, the CDR3 reads TGCGCCAGCAGCCAAGTAACGGGACTGAACTATGGCTACACCTTC. Encoded protein: CASSQVTGLNYGYTF.

The gene calls are TRBV29-1 and TRBJ1-1; a weak D match, TRBD1 (5 bases). The V and J ends lost 7 bases and 1 base respectively, with 19 bases between them. This CDR3 region has 15 residues. From germline, CDR1 is SQVTM and CDR2 ANQGSEA. CDR3 protein: CSGSNGGIGNTEAFF. The DNA of the CDR3 is TGCAGCGGCTCCAATGGGGGGATTGGGAACACTGAAGCTTTCTTT.

This chain joins TRBV7-2 and TRBJ2-5, with D uncertain. The germline V gene encodes CDR1 SGHTA and CDR2 FQGNSA. The CDR3 consists of 15 residues. Deletions cut 5 bases from V and 2 bases from J, with 15 bases between. In DNA, the CDR3 is TGTGCCAGCAGCCCAGAGCCAGGCAGACAAGAGACCCAGTACTTC. This sequence encodes CASSPEPGRQETQYF. The whole variable domain, remainder taken from reference TRBV7-2 and TRBJ2-5, is GAGVSQSPSNKVTEKGKDVELRCDPISGHTALYWYRQSLGQGLEFLIYFQGNSAPDKSGLPSDRFSAERTGGSVSTLTIQRTQQEDSAVYLCASSPEPGRQETQYFGPGTRLLVL.

In this sample, this clonotype turned up a few times. V is TRBV9 and J is TRBJ2-1; D call uncertain. Per germline, CDR1 SGDLS and CDR2 YYNGEE. V was trimmed by 0 bases and J by 8 bases, leaving 9 bases between them. The CDR3 totals 13 residues. CDR3 in DNA: TGTGCCAGCAGCGTAGCCCCCTCGGATGAGCAGTTCTTC. Translating gives CASSVAPSDEQFF.

This clonotype was observed a handful of times. The chain employs TRBV12-3 or TRBV12-4 and TRBJ1-4; no definite D call. V was shortened by 5 bases and J by 0 bases, with 4 bases between the two germline ends. This CDR3 is built from 13 residues. The CDR3 loop reads CASSRSTNEKLFF. CDR3 DNA: TGTGCCAGCAGTCGATCAACTAATGAAAAACTGTTTTTT.

The chain couples TRBV27 to TRBJ2-1; TRBD2 aligns across 11 bases. Trimming at V came to 7 bases and at J to 7 bases, leaving 18 bases not matched to a gene. The CDR3 consists of 18 residues. Germline lookup yields CDR1 MNHEY and CDR2 SMNVEV (reference sequence). The CDR3 protein is CASTRGGLAGGKLNEQFF. The DNA of the CDR3 is TGTGCCAGCACTCGGGGGGGGCTAGCGGGGGGCAAGTTGAATGAGCAGTTCTTC.

J is TRBJ1-1 and V is TRBV7-9; D ambiguous. The germline V gene encodes CDR1 SEHNR and CDR2 FQNEAQ (reference sequence). The CDR3 is made up of 13 amino acids. Trimming shortened V by 5 bases and J by 0 bases, and 7 bases separated the two germline ends. The CDR3, as DNA: TGTGCCAGCAGCCAACAAGTGAACACTGAAGCTTTCTTT. Translation: CASSQQVNTEAFF.

This chain connects TRBV18 to TRBJ2-1, with D unresolved. CDR1 KGHSH and CDR2 LQKENI come from the germline V gene. Between the trimmed V and J ends, which lost 6 bases and 4 bases, there was a span of 10 bases. CDR3 size: 13 residues. CDR3 sequence: CASSPAEYNEQFF. CDR3 nucleotide sequence: TGTGCCAGCTCCCCGGCGGAGTACAATGAGCAGTTCTTC.

This chain joins TRBV7-2 and TRBJ2-5; TRBD2 matches at 12 bases. V lost 4 bases, J lost 5 bases, and 8 bases stayed unmatched. The CDR3 contains 16 residues. The V gene's germline CDR1 is SGHTA and CDR2 FQGNSA. The CDR3 sequence: CASSSLRLAGVETQYF. CDR3 nucleotides: TGTGCCAGCAGCTCTTTGAGACTAGCGGGAGTTGAGACCCAGTACTTC. Complete variable domain (other parts from reference TRBV7-2 and TRBJ2-5): GAGVSQSPSNKVTEKGKDVELRCDPISGHTALYWYRQSLGQGLEFLIYFQGNSAPDKSGLPSDRFSAERTGGSVSTLTIQRTQQEDSAVYLCASSSLRLAGVETQYFGPGTRLLVL.